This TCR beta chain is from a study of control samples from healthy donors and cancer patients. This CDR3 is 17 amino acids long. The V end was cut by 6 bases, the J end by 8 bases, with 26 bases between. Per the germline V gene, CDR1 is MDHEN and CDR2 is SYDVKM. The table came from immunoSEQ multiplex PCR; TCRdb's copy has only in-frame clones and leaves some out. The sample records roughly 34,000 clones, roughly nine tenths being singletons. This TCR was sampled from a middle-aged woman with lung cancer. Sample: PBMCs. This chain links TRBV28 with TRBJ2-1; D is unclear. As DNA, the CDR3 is TGTGCCAGCAGCCCCCTTGTGGGGATTAACAGTATCGATGAGCAGTTCTTC. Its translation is CASSPLVGINSIDEQFF.